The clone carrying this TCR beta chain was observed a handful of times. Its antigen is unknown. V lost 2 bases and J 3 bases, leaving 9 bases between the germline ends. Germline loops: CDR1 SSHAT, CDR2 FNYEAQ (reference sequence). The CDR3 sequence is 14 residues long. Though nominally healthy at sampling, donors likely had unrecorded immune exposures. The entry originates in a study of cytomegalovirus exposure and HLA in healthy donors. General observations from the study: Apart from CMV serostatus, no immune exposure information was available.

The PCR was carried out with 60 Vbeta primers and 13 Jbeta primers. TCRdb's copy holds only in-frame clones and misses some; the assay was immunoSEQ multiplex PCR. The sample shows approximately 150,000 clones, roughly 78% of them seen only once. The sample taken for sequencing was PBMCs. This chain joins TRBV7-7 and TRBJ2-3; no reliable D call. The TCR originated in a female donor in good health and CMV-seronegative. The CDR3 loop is CASSLNPLTDTQYF. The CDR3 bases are TGTGCCAGCAGCTTAAATCCCCTGACAGATACGCAGTATTTT. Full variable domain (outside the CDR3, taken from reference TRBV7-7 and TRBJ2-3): GAGVSQSPRYKVTKRGQDVTLRCDPISSHATLYWYQQALGQGPEFLTYFNYEAQPDKSGLPSDRFSAERPEGSISTLTIQRTEQRDSAMYRCASSLNPLTDTQYFGPGTRLTVL.